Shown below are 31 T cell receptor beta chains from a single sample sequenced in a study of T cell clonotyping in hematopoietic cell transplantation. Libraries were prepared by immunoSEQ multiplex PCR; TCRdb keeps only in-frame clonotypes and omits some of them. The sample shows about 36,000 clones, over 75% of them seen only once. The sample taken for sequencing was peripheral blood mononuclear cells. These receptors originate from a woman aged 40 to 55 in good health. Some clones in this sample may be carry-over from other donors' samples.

The CDR3 region has the DNA TGTGCCAGTAGTATAGAAGCGGCTAGCGGTTCCTACAATGAGCAGTTCTTC. Protein sequence: CASSIEAASGSYNEQFF. The J gene is TRBJ2-1, the V gene TRBV19; 7 positions match TRBD2. Germline V CDR1 and CDR2: LNHDA, SQIVND (reference sequence). Trimming at V came to 0 bases and at J to 1 base, leaving 6 bases not matched to a gene. This CDR3 has 17 amino acids.

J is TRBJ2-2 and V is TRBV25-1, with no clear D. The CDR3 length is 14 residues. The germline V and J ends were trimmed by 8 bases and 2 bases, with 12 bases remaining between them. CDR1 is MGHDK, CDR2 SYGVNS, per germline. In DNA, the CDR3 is TGTGCCAGCTGTAGAGTAGATAACACCGGGGAGCTGTTTTTT. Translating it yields CASCRVDNTGELFF. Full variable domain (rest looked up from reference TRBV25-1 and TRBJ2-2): EADIYQTPRYLVIGTGKKITLECSQTMGHDKMYWYQQDPGMELHLIHYSYGVNSTEKGDLSSESTVSRIRTEHFPLTLESARPSHTSQYLCASCRVDNTGELFFGEGSRLTVL.

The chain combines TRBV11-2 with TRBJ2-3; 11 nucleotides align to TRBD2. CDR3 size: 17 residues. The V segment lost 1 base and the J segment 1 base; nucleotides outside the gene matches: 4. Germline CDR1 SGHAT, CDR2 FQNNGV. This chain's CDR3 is CASSLGISGRGTDTQYF. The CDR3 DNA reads TGTGCCAGCAGCTTAGGCATTAGCGGGAGGGGCACAGATACGCAGTATTTT.

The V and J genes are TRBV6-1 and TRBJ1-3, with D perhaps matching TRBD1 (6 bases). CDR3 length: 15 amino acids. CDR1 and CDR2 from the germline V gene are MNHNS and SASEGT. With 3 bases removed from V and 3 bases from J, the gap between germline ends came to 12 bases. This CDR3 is CASSESGEYGNTIYF. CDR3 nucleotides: TGTGCCAGCAGTGAGTCAGGGGAATATGGAAACACCATATATTTT.

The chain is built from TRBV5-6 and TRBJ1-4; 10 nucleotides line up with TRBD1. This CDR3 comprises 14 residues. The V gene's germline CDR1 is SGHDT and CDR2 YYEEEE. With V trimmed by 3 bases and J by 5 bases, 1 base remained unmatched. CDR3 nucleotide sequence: TGTGCCAGCAGCTCGACAGGGGGCAATGAAAAACTGTTTTTT. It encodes CASSSTGGNEKLFF.

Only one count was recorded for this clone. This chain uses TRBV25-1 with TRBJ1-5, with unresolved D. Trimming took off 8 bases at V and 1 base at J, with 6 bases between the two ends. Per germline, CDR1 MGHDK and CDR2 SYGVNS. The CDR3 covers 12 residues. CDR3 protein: CASATSNQPQHF. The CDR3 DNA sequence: TGTGCCAGCGCCACGAGCAATCAGCCCCAGCATTTT.

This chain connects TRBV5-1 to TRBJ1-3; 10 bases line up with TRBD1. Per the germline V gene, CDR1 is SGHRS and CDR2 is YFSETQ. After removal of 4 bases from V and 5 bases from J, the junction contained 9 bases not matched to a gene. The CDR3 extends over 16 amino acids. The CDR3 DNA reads TGCGCCAGCAGCCCTACGGCGACAGGGGGCCGAAACACCATATATTTT. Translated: CASSPTATGGRNTIYF.

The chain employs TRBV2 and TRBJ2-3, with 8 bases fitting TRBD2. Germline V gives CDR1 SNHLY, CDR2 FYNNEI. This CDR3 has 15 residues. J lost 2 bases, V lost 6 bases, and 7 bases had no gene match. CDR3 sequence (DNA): TGTGCCAGCAGAAGTGATAGCGGGAACACAGATACGCAGTATTTT. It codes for CASRSDSGNTDTQYF.

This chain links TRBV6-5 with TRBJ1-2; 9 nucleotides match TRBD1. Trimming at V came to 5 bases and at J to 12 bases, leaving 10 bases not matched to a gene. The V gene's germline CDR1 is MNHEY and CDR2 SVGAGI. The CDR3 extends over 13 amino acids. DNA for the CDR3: TGTGCCAGCAGTAAAGGGACAGGGACGGGAGACACCTTC. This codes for CASSKGTGTGDTF.

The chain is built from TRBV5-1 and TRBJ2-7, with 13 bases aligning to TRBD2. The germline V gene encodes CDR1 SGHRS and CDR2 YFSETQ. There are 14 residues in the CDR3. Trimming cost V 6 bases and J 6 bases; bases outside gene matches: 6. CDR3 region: CASTWTSGSREQYF. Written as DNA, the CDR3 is TGCGCCAGCACCTGGACTAGCGGGAGTCGCGAGCAGTACTTC.

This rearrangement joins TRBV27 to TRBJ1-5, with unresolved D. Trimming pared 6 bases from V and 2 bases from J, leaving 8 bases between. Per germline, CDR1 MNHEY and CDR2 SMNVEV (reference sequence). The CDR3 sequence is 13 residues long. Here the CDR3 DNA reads TGTGCCAGCAGGAGGACTGGCAATCAGCCCCAGCATTTT. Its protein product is CASRRTGNQPQHF.

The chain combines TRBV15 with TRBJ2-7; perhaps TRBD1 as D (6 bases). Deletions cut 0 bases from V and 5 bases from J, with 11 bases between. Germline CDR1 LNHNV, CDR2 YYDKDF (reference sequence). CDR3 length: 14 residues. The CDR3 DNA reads TGTGCCACCAGCAGAGATCTTGCAGGGGACGAGCAGTACTTC. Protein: CATSRDLAGDEQYF.

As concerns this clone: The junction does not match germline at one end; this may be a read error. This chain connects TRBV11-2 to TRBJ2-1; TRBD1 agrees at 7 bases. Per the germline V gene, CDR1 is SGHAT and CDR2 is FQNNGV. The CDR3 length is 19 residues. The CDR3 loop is CAGSRSTGQRPFSYNEQFF. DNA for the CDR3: TGTGCCGGCAGTCGCTCGACGGGACAGCGCCCGTTTTCCTACAATGAGCAGTTCTTC.

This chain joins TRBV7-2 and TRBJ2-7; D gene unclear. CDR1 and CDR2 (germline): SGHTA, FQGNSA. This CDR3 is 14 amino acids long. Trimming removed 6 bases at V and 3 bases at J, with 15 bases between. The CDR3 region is CASSPSEANYEQYF. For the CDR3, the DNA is TGTGCCAGCAGTCCCTCCGAAGCAAACTACGAGCAGTACTTC.

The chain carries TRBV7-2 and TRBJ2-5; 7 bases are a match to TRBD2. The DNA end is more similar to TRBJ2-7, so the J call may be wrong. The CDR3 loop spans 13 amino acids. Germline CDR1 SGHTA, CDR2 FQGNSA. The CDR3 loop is CASSPPSGYEQYF. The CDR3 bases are TGTGCCAGCAGCCCTCCTAGCGGCTACGAGCAGTACTTC.

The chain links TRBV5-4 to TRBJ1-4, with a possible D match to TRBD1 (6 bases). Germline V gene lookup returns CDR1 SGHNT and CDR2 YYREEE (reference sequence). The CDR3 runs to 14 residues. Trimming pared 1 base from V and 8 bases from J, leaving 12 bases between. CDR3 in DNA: TGTGCCAGCAGCTTGTCGGGGGGCGAGGAAAAACTGTTTTTT. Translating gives CASSLSGGEEKLFF.

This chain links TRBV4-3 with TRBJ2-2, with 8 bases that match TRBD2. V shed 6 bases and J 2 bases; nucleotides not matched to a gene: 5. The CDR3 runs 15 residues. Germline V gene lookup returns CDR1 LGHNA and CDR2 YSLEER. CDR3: CASRQREYNTGELFF. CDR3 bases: TGCGCCAGCAGGCAGCGGGAGTATAACACCGGGGAGCTGTTTTTT.

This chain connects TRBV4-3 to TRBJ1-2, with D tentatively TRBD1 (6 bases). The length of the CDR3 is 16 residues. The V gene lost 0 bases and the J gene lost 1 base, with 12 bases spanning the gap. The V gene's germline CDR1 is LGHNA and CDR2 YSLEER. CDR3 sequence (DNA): TGCGCCAGCAGCCAAGATGGGGGACATTTTAACTATGGCTACACCTTC. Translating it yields CASSQDGGHFNYGYTF.

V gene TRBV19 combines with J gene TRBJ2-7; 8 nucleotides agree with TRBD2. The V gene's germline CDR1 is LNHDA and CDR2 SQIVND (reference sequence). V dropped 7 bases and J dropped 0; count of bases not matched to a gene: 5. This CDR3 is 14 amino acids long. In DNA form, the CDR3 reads TGTGCCAGTACCCGCGGGGGGAGCTCCTACGAGCAGTACTTC. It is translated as CASTRGGSSYEQYF.

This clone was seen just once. CDR3 region: CASSLLRAQPQHF. CDR3 nucleotides: TGTGCCAGCAGCTTATTAAGGGCCCAGCCCCAGCATTTT. The chain joins TRBV7-8 to TRBJ1-5; D ambiguous. Germline lookup yields CDR1 SGHVS and CDR2 FQNEAQ. Trimming removed 2 bases at V and 7 bases at J, with 9 bases between. This CDR3 region has 13 residues.

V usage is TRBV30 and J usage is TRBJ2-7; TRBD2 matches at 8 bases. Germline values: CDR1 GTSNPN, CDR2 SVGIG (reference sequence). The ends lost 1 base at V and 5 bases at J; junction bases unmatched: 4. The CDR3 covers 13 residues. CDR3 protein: CAWSEKAGDEQYF. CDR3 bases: TGTGCCTGGAGTGAAAAAGCGGGAGACGAGCAGTACTTC.

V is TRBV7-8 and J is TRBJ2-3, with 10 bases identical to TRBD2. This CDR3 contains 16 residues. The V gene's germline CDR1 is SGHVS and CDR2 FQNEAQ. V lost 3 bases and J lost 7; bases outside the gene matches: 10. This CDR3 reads CASSFLSSGSGNTQYF. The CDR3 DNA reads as TGTGCCAGCAGCTTCCTTTCTAGCGGGAGTGGGAATACGCAGTATTTT.

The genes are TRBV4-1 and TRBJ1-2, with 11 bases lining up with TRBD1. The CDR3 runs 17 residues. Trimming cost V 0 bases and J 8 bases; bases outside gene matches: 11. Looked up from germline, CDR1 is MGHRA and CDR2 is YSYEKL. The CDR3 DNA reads TGCGCCAGCAGCCAAGATCAAGGACAGGGGGCTTGGAGGGGCTACACCTTC. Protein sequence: CASSQDQGQGAWRGYTF.

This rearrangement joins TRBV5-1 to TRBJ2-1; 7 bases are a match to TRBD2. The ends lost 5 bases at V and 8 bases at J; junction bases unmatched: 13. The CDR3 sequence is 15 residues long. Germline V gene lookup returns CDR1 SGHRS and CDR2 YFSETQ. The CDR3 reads CASRRLGGTGHEQFF. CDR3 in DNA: TGCGCCAGCAGACGACTCGGGGGGACGGGGCATGAGCAGTTCTTC.

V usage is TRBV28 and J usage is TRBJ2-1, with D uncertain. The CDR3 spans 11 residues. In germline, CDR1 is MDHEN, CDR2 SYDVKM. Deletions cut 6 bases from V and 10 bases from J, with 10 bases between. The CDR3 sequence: CASRDVQEQFF. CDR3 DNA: TGTGCCAGCAGGGACGTACAGGAGCAGTTCTTC.

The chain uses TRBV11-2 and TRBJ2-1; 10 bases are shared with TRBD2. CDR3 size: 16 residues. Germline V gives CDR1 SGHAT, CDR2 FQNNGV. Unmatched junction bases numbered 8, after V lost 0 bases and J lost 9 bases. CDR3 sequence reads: CASSLDWVSGRSEQFF. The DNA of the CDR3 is TGTGCCAGCAGCTTAGATTGGGTTAGCGGGAGGAGTGAGCAGTTCTTC.

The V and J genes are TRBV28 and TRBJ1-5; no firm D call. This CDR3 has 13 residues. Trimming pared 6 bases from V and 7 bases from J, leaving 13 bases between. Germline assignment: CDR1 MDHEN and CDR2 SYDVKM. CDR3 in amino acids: CASSYLNDQPQHF. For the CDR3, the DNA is TGTGCCAGCAGCTATCTCAACGACCAGCCCCAGCATTTT.

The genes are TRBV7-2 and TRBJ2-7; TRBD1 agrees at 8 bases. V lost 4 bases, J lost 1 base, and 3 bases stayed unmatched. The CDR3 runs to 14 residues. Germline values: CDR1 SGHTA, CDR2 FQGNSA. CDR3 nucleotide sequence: TGTGCCAGCAGCTGGGGGACAGGATCCTACGAGCAGTACTTC. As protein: CASSWGTGSYEQYF.

CDR3 in DNA: TGTGCCAGCAGCGGTGGAGACAGGGGCTCCTACGAGCAGTACTTC. It codes for CASSGGDRGSYEQYF. The rearrangement uses TRBV9 and TRBJ2-7, with 8 bases lining up with TRBD1. This CDR3 is built from 15 residues. Germline CDR1 SGDLS, CDR2 YYNGEE. J lost 0 bases, V lost 3 bases, and 5 bases had no gene match.

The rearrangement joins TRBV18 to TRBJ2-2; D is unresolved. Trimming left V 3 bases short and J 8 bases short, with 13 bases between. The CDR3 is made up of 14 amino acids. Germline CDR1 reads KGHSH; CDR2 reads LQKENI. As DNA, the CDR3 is TGTGCCAGCTCACCCCAGAATGGGCGAGGGGAGCTGTTTTTT. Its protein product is CASSPQNGRGELFF.

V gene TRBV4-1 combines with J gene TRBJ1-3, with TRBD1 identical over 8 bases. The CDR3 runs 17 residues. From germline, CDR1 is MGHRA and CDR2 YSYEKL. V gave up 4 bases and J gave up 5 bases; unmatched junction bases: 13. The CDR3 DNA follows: TGCGCCAGCAGCCTCTGGACAGGGTTTCAGGGGCGAAACACCATATATTTT. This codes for CASSLWTGFQGRNTIYF.